One and the same sample provided the 32 T cell receptor beta chains below, sequenced in a study of blood T cell repertoires in COVID-19. The method was immunoSEQ multiplex PCR; TCRdb's version includes in-frame clones alone and lacks a portion of them. The sample has 70,000 to 95,000 clones; about 88% are singletons. Sequenced sample: peripheral blood. Receptors originate from a woman aged 80 or over with active COVID-19.

This chain links TRBV7-2 with TRBJ2-2; D might be TRBD2 (6 bases). Germline V gene data show CDR1 as SGHTA and CDR2 as FQGNSA. This CDR3 region has 17 residues. The V end was cut by 2 bases, the J end by 0 bases, with 13 bases between. CDR3 DNA sequence: TGTGCCAGCAGCTTATCTACGGGCGGGACGAACACCGGGGAGCTGTTTTTT. Translated, it gives CASSLSTGGTNTGELFF.

This clone has just one count. This chain joins TRBV19 and TRBJ2-1; 15 bases map to TRBD2. The length of the CDR3 is 20 residues. Trimming removed 9 bases from V and 0 bases from J; junction bases left unmatched: 15. Per the germline V gene, CDR1 is LNHDA and CDR2 is SQIVND (reference sequence). The CDR3 coding sequence is TGTGCCAGCGATATTGCCCGTGGACTAGCGGGAGGGCCCTCCTACAATGAGCAGTTCTTC. This gives the protein CASDIARGLAGGPSYNEQFF. Combining the CDR3 with reference TRBV19 and TRBJ2-1 gives the whole variable domain DGGITQSPKYLFRKEGQNVTLSCEQNLNHDAMYWYRQDPGQGLRLIYYSQIVNDFQKGDIAEGYSVSREKKESFPLTVTSAQKNPTAFYLCASDIARGLAGGPSYNEQFFGPGTRLTVL.

This sequence joins TRBV5-8 and TRBJ2-3; TRBD2 aligns across 9 bases. In germline, CDR1 is SGHTS, CDR2 YDEGEE. V lost 4 bases, J lost 2 bases, and 8 bases stayed unmatched. The CDR3 extends over 16 amino acids. CDR3 nucleotides: TGTGCCAGCAGCGTAACCCTAGCGGGACCCACAGATACGCAGTATTTT. This translates into CASSVTLAGPTDTQYF.

V usage is TRBV7-8 and J usage is TRBJ2-5; D may be TRBD1 (5 bases). CDR1 SGHVS and CDR2 FQNEAQ come from the germline V gene. This CDR3 region has 15 residues. V lost 5 bases and J 5 bases, leaving 18 bases between the germline ends. CDR3 in amino acids: CASSHPLAGLETQYF. The CDR3 DNA is TGTGCCAGCAGCCACCCTTTGGCAGGGCTCGAGACCCAGTACTTC.

This chain joins TRBV11-2 and TRBJ2-1; D not resolved. This CDR3 has 13 residues. Germline lookup yields CDR1 SGHAT and CDR2 FQNNGV. V lost 0 bases, J lost 12 bases, and 12 bases lay in between. The CDR3 DNA sequence: TGTGCCAGCAGCTTAGATGGGCTCTTGGGGCAGTTCTTC. Amino acid sequence: CASSLDGLLGQFF.

The gene calls are TRBV6-5 and TRBJ1-2; D is unclear. The CDR3 runs 13 residues. Germline CDR1 and CDR2: MNHEY and SVGAGI. Deletions cut 9 bases from V and 9 bases from J, with 20 bases between. CDR3 sequence reads: CARQGTGDLCYTF. The CDR3 bases are TGTGCCAGACAAGGTACCGGGGATTTATGCTACACCTTC.

V is TRBV29-1 and J is TRBJ2-7, with D possibly being TRBD1 (6 bases). Germline V gene sequence: CDR1 SQVTM, CDR2 ANQGSEA. The CDR3 extends over 12 amino acids. V was shortened by 7 bases and J by 2 bases, with 12 bases between the two germline ends. This CDR3 reads CSAGQSAYEQYF. The CDR3 nucleotides are TGCAGCGCTGGACAGTCGGCCTACGAGCAGTACTTC.

V is TRBV27 and J is TRBJ2-7; the match to TRBD2 covers 10 bases. With V trimmed by 6 bases and J by 5 bases, 7 bases remained unmatched. The CDR3 contains 14 residues. In germline, CDR1 is MNHEY, CDR2 SMNVEV (reference sequence). The CDR3 sequence is CASSPGGLANEQYF. The CDR3 coding sequence is TGTGCCAGCAGCCCTGGGGGACTAGCGAACGAGCAGTACTTC.

The gene calls are TRBV6-5 and TRBJ1-4, with D possibly being TRBD1 (5 bases). Trimming cost V 6 bases and J 8 bases, with 13 bases left between them. The CDR3 has 13 residues. CDR1 is MNHEY, CDR2 SVGAGI, per germline. CDR3 loop: CASSQGVREKLFF. The DNA for the CDR3 is TGTGCCAGCAGCCAAGGGGTTAGAGAAAAACTGTTTTTT.

This clone was recorded a few times. This chain connects TRBV20-1 to TRBJ1-5, with 9 bases lining up with TRBD1. Trimming took 3 bases from V and 0 from J; bases not matched to a gene: 6. CDR1 is DFQATT, CDR2 SNEGSKA, per germline (reference sequence). This CDR3 region has 16 residues. CDR3 amino acids: CSASGQGPYSNQPQHF. The CDR3 nucleotides are TGCAGTGCTAGTGGACAGGGGCCTTATAGCAATCAGCCCCAGCATTTT.

V usage is TRBV5-1 and J usage is TRBJ2-7; 8 nucleotides align to TRBD1. CDR1 and CDR2 (germline): SGHRS, YFSETQ. This CDR3 has 14 amino acids. V shed 3 bases, J shed 0 bases, and the junction held 2 bases outside the gene matches. CDR3 residues: CASSSQGASYEQYF. CDR3 sequence (DNA): TGCGCCAGCAGCTCTCAGGGGGCCTCCTACGAGCAGTACTTC.

This chain joins TRBV5-1 and TRBJ1-1; tentative D call: TRBD1 (5 bases). The CDR3 is 13 amino acids. The V end was cut by 4 bases, the J end by 6 bases, with 13 bases between. In germline, CDR1 is SGHRS, CDR2 YFSETQ. CDR3 sequence reads: CASSPRARAEAFF. The DNA for the CDR3 is TGCGCCAGCAGCCCACGCGCCAGGGCTGAAGCTTTCTTT. Filled out from reference TRBV5-1 and TRBJ1-1, the complete variable domain reads KAGVTQTPRYLIKTRGQQVTLSCSPISGHRSVSWYQQTPGQGLQFLFEYFSETQRNKGNFPGRFSGRQFSNSRSEMNVSTLELGDSALYLCASSPRARAEAFFGQGTRLTVV.

V and J are TRBV7-2 and TRBJ2-2; 10 nucleotides agree with TRBD1. Germline assignment: CDR1 SGHTA and CDR2 FQGNSA. The CDR3 extends over 17 amino acids. J gave up 3 bases and V 7 bases, and 11 bases lay outside the gene matches. CDR3 protein: CASTAIPGQGYTGELFF. CDR3 DNA sequence: TGTGCCAGCACCGCGATACCGGGACAGGGGTACACCGGGGAGCTGTTTTTT.

The V gene is TRBV29-1, the J gene TRBJ2-3; 8 nucleotides agree with TRBD2. Germline V gives CDR1 SQVTM, CDR2 ANQGSEA. This CDR3 is built from 14 residues. After removal of 8 bases from V and 1 base from J, the junction contained 8 bases not matched to a gene. CDR3 nucleotides: TGCAGCCAAACGGGAGGGCAGGGCACAGATACGCAGTATTTT. It yields the protein CSQTGGQGTDTQYF.

This clone was counted once. CDR3 region: CASSPGTGNQPQHF. In nucleotides, the CDR3 is TGTGCCAGCAGCCCCGGGACAGGCAATCAGCCCCAGCATTTT. The chain is built from TRBV7-2 and TRBJ1-5, with TRBD1 identical over 7 bases. CDR1 is SGHTA, CDR2 FQGNSA, per germline. The J segment lost 2 bases and the V segment lost 5 bases, leaving 3 bases of the junction unmatched. The CDR3 sequence is 14 residues long. Filled out from reference TRBV7-2 and TRBJ1-5, the complete variable domain reads GAGVSQSPSNKVTEKGKDVELRCDPISGHTALYWYRQSLGQGLEFLIYFQGNSAPDKSGLPSDRFSAERTGGSVSTLTIQRTQQEDSAVYLCASSPGTGNQPQHFGDGTRLSIL.

The rearrangement uses TRBV9 and TRBJ1-6; D ambiguous. The CDR3 has 16 residues. Trimming took 4 bases from V and 11 from J, leaving 22 bases between them. Looked up from germline, CDR1 is SGDLS and CDR2 is YYNGEE. This CDR3 is CASSLGGRSPRPPLHF. Written as DNA, the CDR3 is TGTGCCAGCAGCCTTGGAGGTCGTAGCCCACGGCCACCCCTCCACTTT. The variable domain in full, completed from reference TRBV9 and TRBJ1-6, reads DSGVTQTPKHLITATGQRVTLRCSPRSGDLSVYWYQQSLDQGLQFLIQYYNGEERAKGNILERFSAQQFPDLHSELNLSSLELGDSALYFCASSLGGRSPRPPLHFGNGTRLTVT.

The V and J genes are TRBV12-2 and TRBJ1-2; the table's D call, TRBD1, was not checked against the DNA. TRBV12-2 is assigned pseudogene status. The CDR3 is 16 residues long. CDR3 bases: TGTGCAAGTCGCATGTTCCGGACAGCGACAAGGCATGGCTACACCTTC. Translating gives CASRMFRTATRHGYTF.

The chain combines TRBV7-3 with TRBJ1-6, with D perhaps matching TRBD1 (6 bases). Germline CDR1 reads SGHTA; CDR2 reads FQGTGA. V was pared by 0 bases and J by 8 bases, with 11 bases between. This CDR3 is built from 15 residues. DNA for the CDR3: TGTGCCAGCAGCTTAACTACAGGGATTCATTCACCCCTCCACTTT. Translating gives CASSLTTGIHSPLHF.

J is TRBJ2-1 and V is TRBV23-1, with TRBD2 identical over 12 bases. TRBV23-1 belongs to the ORF category, with a function that is uncertain. With 8 bases clipped from V and 0 bases from J, the junction kept 14 bases outside the gene matches. This CDR3 is 19 amino acids long. DNA for the CDR3: TGCGCCAGCTCGCACAGAGCCGGGACTAGCGGGCACTCCTACAATGAGCAGTTCTTC. Its translation is CASSHRAGTSGHSYNEQFF.

The chain employs TRBV6-5 and TRBJ2-3; 7 nucleotides agree with TRBD1. The germline V gene encodes CDR1 MNHEY and CDR2 SVGAGI. The CDR3 has 15 residues. J lost 3 bases, V lost 6 bases, and 9 bases had no gene match. Here the CDR3 reads CASSARGYETDTQYF. DNA of the CDR3: TGTGCCAGCAGCGCCAGGGGGTACGAGACAGATACGCAGTATTTT.

V is TRBV19 and J is TRBJ1-6; 11 bases are shared with TRBD1. This CDR3 has 14 residues. Germline assignment: CDR1 LNHDA and CDR2 SQIVND (reference sequence). V shed 5 bases and J 10 bases; nucleotides not matched to a gene: 4. CDR3: CASSWTGGNSPLHF. DNA for the CDR3: TGTGCCAGTAGTTGGACAGGGGGCAACTCACCCCTCCACTTT.

This rearrangement joins TRBV5-1 to TRBJ2-7, with a tentative D call TRBD2 (6 bases). The CDR3 contains 16 residues. Trimming took 4 bases from V and 4 from J, leaving 21 bases between them. Germline loops: CDR1 SGHRS, CDR2 YFSETQ. This CDR3 is CASSPGIGGMGYEQYF. The CDR3 DNA reads as TGCGCCAGCAGCCCCGGGATCGGGGGAATGGGGTACGAGCAGTACTTC. Based on the CDR3 plus reference TRBV5-1 and TRBJ2-7, the full variable domain is KAGVTQTPRYLIKTRGQQVTLSCSPISGHRSVSWYQQTPGQGLQFLFEYFSETQRNKGNFPGRFSGRQFSNSRSEMNVSTLELGDSALYLCASSPGIGGMGYEQYFGPGTRLTVT.

The J gene is TRBJ1-5, the V gene TRBV7-8, with TRBD1 matching over 8 bases. J lost 2 bases, V lost 1 base, and 4 bases had no gene match. This CDR3 comprises 16 residues. The germline CDR1 and CDR2 sequences are SGHVS and FQNEAQ. The CDR3 loop is CASSLGTGPRNQPQHF. The CDR3 nucleotides read TGTGCCAGCAGCTTAGGGACAGGGCCCCGCAATCAGCCCCAGCATTTT. Based on the CDR3 plus reference TRBV7-8 and TRBJ1-5, the full variable domain is GAGVSQSPRYKVAKRGQDVALRCDPISGHVSLFWYQQALGQGPEFLTYFQNEAQLDKSGLPSDRFFAERPEGSVSTLKIQRTQQEDSAVYLCASSLGTGPRNQPQHFGDGTRLSIL.

This chain joins TRBV7-2 and TRBJ2-2; 7 positions match TRBD2. This CDR3 has 13 amino acids. V trimming: 5 bases; J trimming: 8 bases; junction bases outside the gene matches: 5. Germline V gives CDR1 SGHTA, CDR2 FQGNSA. CDR3 DNA sequence: TGTGCCAGCAGCCTAGAGCGGGGTGGGGAGCTGTTTTTT. This codes for CASSLERGGELFF.

The chain combines TRBV5-1 with TRBJ2-1; TRBD2 is a possible D gene (5 bases). The CDR3 has 15 residues. Trimming took off 3 bases at V and 2 bases at J, with 12 bases between the two ends. CDR1 and CDR2 from the germline V gene are SGHRS and YFSETQ. Written as DNA, the CDR3 is TGCGCCAGCAGCTCAGGCTCTAGCCCCTACAATGAGCAGTTCTTC. This sequence encodes CASSSGSSPYNEQFF.

This clone has just one count. This chain links TRBV10-3 with TRBJ2-7, with D tentatively TRBD2 (5 bases). Trimming left V 11 bases short and J 4 bases short, with 21 bases between. CDR1 is ENHRY, CDR2 SYGVKD, per germline. This CDR3 has 14 residues. The CDR3: CASLSAGGVYEQYF. In nucleotides, the CDR3 is TGTGCCTCTTTATCTGCGGGTGGTGTTTACGAGCAGTACTTC.

The chain uses TRBV9 and TRBJ2-5; 8 bases align to TRBD2. The CDR3 is made up of 15 amino acids. Germline assignment: CDR1 SGDLS and CDR2 YYNGEE. V trimming: 2 bases; J trimming: 2 bases; junction bases outside the gene matches: 5. The CDR3 region is CASSVGGRRQETQYF. In DNA, the CDR3 is TGTGCCAGCAGCGTGGGCGGGAGGCGACAAGAGACCCAGTACTTC.

This chain links TRBV3-1 (or the pseudogene TRBV3-2) with TRBJ2-1; a weak D match, TRBD2 (6 bases). CDR1 is LGHDT and CDR2 is YNNKEL in the germline V gene (reference sequence). V gave up 3 bases and J gave up 4 bases, with 7 bases separating them. The CDR3 is 13 amino acids. The DNA for the CDR3 is TGTGCCAGCAGCCAGGACTATTACAATGAGCAGTTCTTC. Its protein is CASSQDYYNEQFF.

On this clone itself: In the same sample, other DNA sequences code for this CDR3. DNA of the CDR3: TGTGCCAGCAGTTCGCGACTAGCGGGCTCCTACAATGAGCAGTTCTTC. Its protein product is CASSSRLAGSYNEQFF. The chain uses TRBV28 and TRBJ2-1; 10 bases agree with TRBD2. Germline V gives CDR1 MDHEN, CDR2 SYDVKM. The CDR3 covers 16 residues. Germline trimming cut 4 bases from V and 0 bases from J; bases unmatched to any gene: 3.

DNA of the CDR3: TGCAGTGCTTCTTATAGCTGGGAGCAGTACTTC. It translates to CSASYSWEQYF. The J gene is TRBJ2-7, the V gene TRBV20-1; D not certain. V lost 5 bases, J lost 7 bases, and 12 bases lay in between. The CDR3 sequence is 11 residues long. The germline CDR1 and CDR2 sequences are DFQATT and SNEGSKA (reference sequence).

The chain recombines TRBV7-2 with TRBJ1-3; D is unresolved. V gave up 5 bases and J gave up 3 bases, with 23 bases separating them. The CDR3 has 18 amino acids. Germline V gene sequence: CDR1 SGHTA, CDR2 FQGNSA. This chain's CDR3 is CASSPRLEAPRFGNTIYF. CDR3 nucleotides: TGTGCCAGCAGCCCCCGATTAGAGGCCCCAAGGTTTGGAAACACCATATATTTT.

V usage is TRBV28 and J usage is TRBJ2-7; the match to TRBD2 covers 10 bases. Germline values: CDR1 MDHEN, CDR2 SYDVKM. The CDR3 has 15 amino acids. With 4 bases clipped from V and 4 bases from J, the junction kept 7 bases outside the gene matches. As DNA, the CDR3 is TGTGCCAGCAGTTCTACAGCGGGAGGGCCATACGAGCAGTACTTC. Its protein product is CASSSTAGGPYEQYF. The variable domain in full, with the rest retrieved from reference TRBV28 and TRBJ2-7, is DVKVTQSSRYLVKRTGEKVFLECVQDMDHENMFWYRQDPGLGLRLIYFSYDVKMKEKGDIPEGYSVSREKKERFSLILESASTNQTSMYLCASSSTAGGPYEQYFGPGTRLTVT.